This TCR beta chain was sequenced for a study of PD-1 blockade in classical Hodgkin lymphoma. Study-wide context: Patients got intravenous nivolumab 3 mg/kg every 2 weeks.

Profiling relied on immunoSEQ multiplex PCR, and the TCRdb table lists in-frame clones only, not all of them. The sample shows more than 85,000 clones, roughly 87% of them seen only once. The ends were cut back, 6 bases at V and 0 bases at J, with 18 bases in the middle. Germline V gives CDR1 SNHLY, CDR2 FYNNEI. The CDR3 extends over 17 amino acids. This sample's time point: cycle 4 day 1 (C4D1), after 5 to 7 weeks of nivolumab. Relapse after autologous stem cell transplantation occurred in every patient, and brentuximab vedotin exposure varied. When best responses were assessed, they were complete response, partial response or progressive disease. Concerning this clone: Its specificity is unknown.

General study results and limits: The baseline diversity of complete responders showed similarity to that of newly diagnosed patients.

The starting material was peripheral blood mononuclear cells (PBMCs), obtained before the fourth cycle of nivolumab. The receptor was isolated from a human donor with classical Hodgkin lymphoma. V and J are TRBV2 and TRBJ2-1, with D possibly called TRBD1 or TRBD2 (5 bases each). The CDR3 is CASRPYSGTSSYNEQFF. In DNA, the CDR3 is TGTGCCAGCAGGCCTTACTCCGGGACCAGCTCCTACAATGAGCAGTTCTTC.